This T cell receptor (beta chain) was identified in a study of blood T cell repertoires in COVID-19. Looking at the study overall: Samples came from the United States, Italy and Spain, spanning acute and convalescent COVID-19. Sources were T cells, B-cell-depleted T cells, or PBMCs; the material itself was cDNA or gDNA.

The authors' processing: Using reference gene primer amplification, nucleated cell counts were estimated. Clones were sequenced by immunoSEQ multiplex PCR, and TCRdb holds only the in-frame ones, with some missing. Clone size and V and J calls were adopted from that table, with D and trimming inferred from the DNA. The sample holds roughly 280,000 clones, around nine tenths seen once. The germline CDR1 and CDR2 sequences are MNHEY and SMNVEV (reference sequence). V dropped 8 bases and J dropped 5 bases, with 10 bases sitting between them. This CDR3 has 11 residues. This TCR was recovered from a man aged 40-55 years with active or convalescent COVID-19. Sequencing was performed on peripheral blood. The chain joins TRBV27 to TRBJ2-7, with D unresolved. The CDR3 region has the DNA TGTGCCAGCGGGCAGTCCCACGAGCAGTACTTC. Encoded protein: CASGQSHEQYF.